Detailed here is one T cell receptor (beta chain). The CDR3 length is 14 residues. Trimming at V came to 8 bases and at J to 2 bases, leaving 6 bases not matched to a gene. Germline CDR1 ENHRY, CDR2 SYGVKD. The data were obtained in a study of blood T cell repertoires in COVID-19. Study-level background: Sites in the United States, Italy and Spain provided acute and convalescent COVID-19 samples. Sources were T cells, B-cell-depleted T cells, or PBMCs; the material itself was cDNA or gDNA.

Per the original methods: Estimation of nucleated cell counts was performed using reference gene primer amplification. Sequencing was performed with immunoSEQ multiplex PCR; in TCRdb, only in-frame clones are kept and a portion is missing. The V and J calls and the clone size are those of that table, but D and trimming were determined from the DNA. The data show 200,000 to 250,000 clones, around 83% seen once. Material: peripheral blood. The chain uses TRBV10-3 and TRBJ2-3, with 8 bases fitting TRBD1. The clonotype originates from a woman aged 45-60 years with acute or convalescent COVID-19. CDR3 sequence: CAIQRDRTTDTQYF. In nucleotides, the CDR3 is TGTGCCATCCAACGGGACAGGACCACAGATACGCAGTATTTT.